This note documents a single TCR beta chain sequence. This clonotype was counted many times. It lacks a known antigen. Base qualities were left out, and no much larger clone turns up one base away. V is pared back by 0 bases and J by 3 bases, with 9 bases lying between the germline termini. According to the germline V gene (reference sequence), CDR1 reads GTSNPN and CDR2 reads SVGIG. The CDR3, from cysteine to phenylalanine, totals 14 residues. CDR3 DNA is the only sequence kept; it has 42 bases, read in frame from the first base. The sample originates from a study of T cells in Graves' hyperthyroidism and ophthalmopathy (dated 2019 in TCRdb). For context, the study as a whole: Peripheral blood samples were taken at initial diagnosis, before any treatment was given. To identify distinguishing TCR V-J signatures, a discovery cohort of about 100 patients was used, comprising 40 to 45 with Graves' ophthalmopathy and some 57 with stable Graves' hyperthyroidism. Prospective prediction of ophthalmopathy was tested in an independent validation cohort consisting of roughly 19 hyperthyroidism patients and 15 or so patients who later progressed to ophthalmopathy. For training and testing, the 100 or so patients in the discovery cohort were randomly divided in a 7:3 ratio. The study also compared thyroid tissue and blood T-cell repertoires from roughly six Graves' hyperthyroidism patients. After sampling, hyperthyroidism patients received methimazole starting at 30 mg daily, and ophthalmopathy patients received high-dose intravenous methylprednisolone. The paper describes TCR Vbeta CDR3 sequencing of around 140 peripheral blood samples, made up of approximately 40 ophthalmopathy patients, roughly 72 hyperthyroidism patients and roughly 17 progressor patients.

Amplification of TCR beta CDR3 regions was carried out from RNA transcripts. A first-round RT-PCR of the TCR CDR3 used the HTBI primer set with the Qiagen OneStep RT-PCR kit. Libraries were constructed in a second round of multiplex PCR, after which size selection and purification were carried out. Paired-end sequencing of the libraries was performed with 100 bp reads on an Illumina HiSeq2000. Per the source publication's procedure: SOAPnuke was used to process the raw data, removing reads that contained adapters or uncalled bases, had a mean Phred below 15, or lacked an exact match to the constant primer or identifier. COPE v1.2.5 was used to merge high-quality paired reads, and clonotypes were defined as unique nucleotide sequences. MiTCR v1.1 was used to align the clonotypes against IMGT TRBV, TRBD and TRBJ reference segments. The analysis included only V-J combinations with a frequency above 0.0001, which together covered 98% to 99.2% of the repertoires. A TCS score was defined as the ratio of F50 (clonal expansion) to E x V (chaos), with BLOSUM62-based TCRdist applied between CDR3 peptides within each V-J. Welch's t-statistics and random forest reduced around 550 V-J features to some 14, which were used in a naive Bayes classifier (R e1071). The public reads were run again by TCRdb, first through fastp at Q25 and then through MiXCR, and only productive beta chains were kept. Each CDR3 protein gets just one entry, which takes the most common genes and DNA from the rows behind it. The V and J calls were determined by TCRdb, not by the authors. The table for this sample lists around 620,000 distinct CDR3 sequences; about 16% of them were counted only once. 3% to 4% of the sample belongs to the ten largest clones.

Study-wide findings and limitations: Most expanded thyroid clonotypes (frequency above 0.001) were also detected in blood, a finding suggesting that blood repertoires may reflect thyroid immune responses. A model built on a 13 V-J signature distinguished ophthalmopathy from stable hyperthyroidism, reaching roughly 88% sensitivity and 81.08% specificity in cross-validation and 80%/75% in testing. In validation, the model predicted progression to ophthalmopathy with roughly 66% sensitivity and roughly 75% specificity, a median of approximately 6.5 months before onset. Sample size was not statistically predetermined, and blinding of investigators to group allocation was not performed.

Stable Graves' hyperthyroidism was defined as no progression to ophthalmopathy during 18 months of follow-up. Hyperthyroidism patients were aged 18 to 65 years and newly diagnosed, with disease duration of less than 2 months. Exclusion was applied to patients with uncontrolled infections, other autoimmune diseases, pregnancy or lactation. Clinical symptoms, serum thyroxine and TRAb, thyroid ultrasound, and orbital computed tomography formed the basis for the diagnoses. Ficoll-Paque density gradient centrifugation was used to isolate PBMCs from approximately 10 ml of fresh peripheral blood. Trizol reagent was used to extract total RNA, and RNA quality was then checked on an Agilent 2100 Bioanalyzer.

The V and J genes are TRBV30 and TRBJ2-1, with the D segment identity uncertain. Sequenced input: blood. The sequence was collected from a woman in her 30s with Graves' hyperthyroidism. The CDR3 here reads CAWSVVSGYNEQFF. The nucleotides are TGTGCCTGGAGTGTGGTATCTGGCTACAATGAGCAGTTCTTC.